These 22 T cell receptor beta chains originate from one sample sequenced in a study of blood T cells in healthy people across ages. A second PCR, run for about 7 to 11 cycles, used a sample-barcoded 5' primer plus a J-beta primer mix. MiXCR was run by TCRdb on the 5' RACE reads, yielding one entry per CDR3 protein. The repertoire holds about 640,000 distinct CDR3 sequences, with roughly 50% as singletons. The sequenced sample was blood. The source is a man in his sixties in good health.

The J gene is TRBJ1-2, the V gene TRBV29-1, with D possibly TRBD1 on 6 matching bases. The CDR3 covers 13 residues. The V gene lost 6 bases and the J gene lost 8 bases, with 19 bases spanning the gap. Germline V gene sequence: CDR1 SQVTM, CDR2 ANQGSEA. Here the CDR3 DNA reads TGCAGCGTAGCCGAACAGGGTTCCGTGGGCTACACCTTC. Protein product: CSVAEQGSVGYTF.

The gene calls are TRBV20-1 and TRBJ2-3; possibly TRBD2 for D (5 bases). This CDR3 region has 17 residues. The germline gives CDR1 DFQATT, CDR2 SNEGSKA (reference sequence). Trimming left V 1 base short and J 0 bases short, with 17 bases between. CDR3 protein: CSARASWERPSTDTQYF. Written as DNA, the CDR3 is TGCAGTGCTAGAGCGTCGTGGGAGCGACCTAGCACAGATACGCAGTATTTT.

This chain links TRBV3-1 with TRBJ1-1, with TRBD1 as a possible D gene (6 bases). Germline V gene data show CDR1 as LGHDT and CDR2 as YNNKEL (reference sequence). The CDR3 consists of 14 residues. V was shortened by 5 bases and J by 5 bases, with 15 bases between the two germline ends. DNA for the CDR3: TGTGCCAGCAGCAAGGCGGGAAGGGGGACTGAAGCTTTCTTT. It encodes CASSKAGRGTEAFF.

The chain combines TRBV28 with TRBJ1-5; 9 bases agree with TRBD1. Looked up from germline, CDR1 is MDHEN and CDR2 is SYDVKM. Unmatched junction bases numbered 8, after V lost 2 bases and J lost 3 bases. The length of the CDR3 is 17 residues. The CDR3 DNA reads as TGTGCCAGCAGTTTACATTTGCGGGACAGGGACAATCAGCCCCAGCATTTT. It specifies CASSLHLRDRDNQPQHF. The variable domain in full, completed from reference TRBV28 and TRBJ1-5, reads DVKVTQSSRYLVKRTGEKVFLECVQDMDHENMFWYRQDPGLGLRLIYFSYDVKMKEKGDIPEGYSVSREKKERFSLILESASTNQTSMYLCASSLHLRDRDNQPQHFGDGTRLSIL.

This chain uses TRBV18 with TRBJ2-3; D may be TRBD1 (6 bases). The CDR3 has 13 residues. Deletions cut 5 bases from V and 5 bases from J, with 11 bases between. In germline, CDR1 is KGHSH, CDR2 LQKENI. CDR3 in DNA: TGTGCCAGCTCAGGGACAAGGGAAGATACGCAGTATTTT. It translates to CASSGTREDTQYF. Filled out from reference TRBV18 and TRBJ2-3, the complete variable domain reads NAGVMQNPRHLVRRRGQEARLRCSPMKGHSHVYWYRQLPEEGLKFMVYLQKENIIDESGMPKERFSAEFPKEGPSILRIQQVVRGDSAAYFCASSGTREDTQYFGPGTRLTVL.

The chain joins TRBV6-6 to TRBJ2-1; D ambiguous. The CDR3 has 14 amino acids. V gave up 6 bases and J gave up 5 bases, with 14 bases separating them. Germline CDR1 MNHNY, CDR2 SVGAGI (reference sequence). In DNA form, the CDR3 reads TGTGCCAGCAGCCCCGACGGACGAAACAATGAGCAGTTCTTC. Translated, it gives CASSPDGRNNEQFF.

The genes are TRBV5-1 and TRBJ2-4; D may be TRBD1 (7 bases). Near its end, the DNA agrees better with TRBJ2-5, so the J call may be wrong. CDR3 length: 17 residues. CDR1 is SGHRS and CDR2 is YFSETQ in the germline V gene. The CDR3 here is CASSLLGGQLPQETQYF. In DNA form, the CDR3 reads TGCGCCAGCAGCTTGTTGGGGGGACAGCTCCCCCAAGAGACCCAGTACTTC.

Here the CDR3 reads CASSSGQGWNQPQHF. CDR3 nucleotide sequence: TGTGCCAGCAGTTCGGGACAGGGGTGGAATCAGCCCCAGCATTTT. The chain employs TRBV27 and TRBJ1-5; 10 positions agree with TRBD1. The CDR3 extends over 15 amino acids. Germline-derived CDR1 and CDR2 are MNHEY and SMNVEV (reference sequence). V trimming: 4 bases; J trimming: 4 bases; junction bases outside the gene matches: 4.

This clonotype was recorded at least ten times. This sequence joins TRBV4-1 and TRBJ1-2; the D gene is possibly TRBD1 (6 bases). The V gene's germline CDR1 is MGHRA and CDR2 YSYEKL. The length of the CDR3 is 13 residues. The V gene lost 5 bases and the J gene lost 1 base, with 8 bases spanning the gap. Here the CDR3 reads CASSAQGNYGYTF. The DNA of the CDR3 is TGCGCCAGCAGCGCACAGGGTAACTATGGCTACACCTTC.

A few counts support this clonotype. This chain uses TRBV20-1 with TRBJ2-3; 7 nucleotides match TRBD2. The V and J ends lost 5 bases and 4 bases, in that order; junction bases with no gene match: 12. Germline values: CDR1 DFQATT, CDR2 SNEGSKA (reference sequence). The length of the CDR3 is 15 residues. The CDR3 DNA follows: TGCAGTGCTGGGGGGGTTAATCTGGAAGCAGATACGCAGTATTTT. It codes for CSAGGVNLEADTQYF.

The chain couples TRBV18 to TRBJ1-4, with 8 bases lining up with TRBD1. This CDR3 is 15 amino acids long. V was pared by 3 bases and J by 4 bases, with 4 bases of the junction left unmatched. Germline V lookup: CDR1 KGHSH, CDR2 LQKENI. The CDR3 loop reads CASSPRDRSNEKLFF. CDR3 coding DNA: TGTGCCAGCTCACCGAGGGACAGGAGTAATGAAAAACTGTTTTTT.

The gene calls are TRBV5-1 and TRBJ1-4; 8 positions agree with TRBD1. This CDR3 comprises 14 residues. The germline gives CDR1 SGHRS, CDR2 YFSETQ. V gave up 4 bases and J gave up 6 bases; unmatched junction bases: 5. The CDR3 here is CASSPGQEYEKLFF. The CDR3 DNA sequence: TGCGCCAGCAGCCCGGGACAGGAGTATGAAAAACTGTTTTTT.

This clonotype was seen a handful of times. Compared with germline, one end of the junction differs, possibly owing to a read error. DNA of the CDR3: TGTGCCAGCAGCTTAGTGGGAGCTAGGCAAGAGGCCCAGTACTTC. Protein sequence: CASSLVGARQEAQYF. The V and J genes are TRBV7-2 and TRBJ2-5, with D possibly TRBD2 on 5 matching bases. The CDR3 length is 15 residues. Germline V gene lookup returns CDR1 SGHTA and CDR2 FQGNSA.

The chain has TRBV15 and TRBJ2-1; D gene unclear. Per the germline V gene, CDR1 is LNHNV and CDR2 is YYDKDF (reference sequence). The V end was cut by 0 bases, the J end by 7 bases, with 13 bases between. The CDR3 totals 15 residues. CDR3 protein: CATSRDLVRGNEQFF. The CDR3 DNA sequence: TGTGCCACCAGCAGAGATTTGGTAAGAGGTAATGAGCAGTTCTTC.

The CDR3 coding sequence is TGTGCCAGCAGTCAAGGAGGGGGCGTCGAAAAACTGTTTTTT. Amino acids: CASSQGGGVEKLFF. The chain uses TRBV6-6 and TRBJ1-4; 7 positions match TRBD1. V was clipped by 5 bases and J by 8 bases; unmatched bases: 8. Germline V lookup: CDR1 MNHNY, CDR2 SVGAGI (reference sequence). The CDR3 has 14 residues.

The table lists this clonotype with many counts. The chain recombines TRBV5-1 with TRBJ2-1, with no clear D. CDR1 is SGHRS and CDR2 is YFSETQ in the germline V gene. The ends were cut back, 0 bases at V and 6 bases at J, with 7 bases in the middle. CDR3 length: 13 amino acids. The CDR3 coding sequence is TGCGCCAGCAGCTTGGCTTGGGGCAATGAGCAGTTCTTC. As protein: CASSLAWGNEQFF.

V and J are TRBV6-5 and TRBJ1-2; D is perhaps TRBD1 (6 bases). Trimming took 0 bases from V and 4 from J, leaving 12 bases between them. CDR1 is MNHEY and CDR2 is SVGAGI in the germline V gene. CDR3 length: 15 amino acids. In DNA, the CDR3 is TGTGCCAGCAGTTACTCGATTGGGGGGGCCTATGGCTACACCTTC. Translation gives CASSYSIGGAYGYTF.

The rearrangement links TRBV6-2 or TRBV6-3 to TRBJ2-2; D tentatively fits TRBD1 or TRBD2 (6 bases each). The CDR3 contains 14 residues. The germline gives CDR1 MNHEY, CDR2 SVGEGT. Between the trimmed V and J ends, which lost 6 bases and 7 bases, there was a span of 15 bases. The CDR3 spells CASSNRGGLGELFF. The DNA for the CDR3 is TGTGCCAGCAGCAATCGAGGGGGGCTCGGGGAGCTGTTTTTT.

As regards this clonotype: The junction and the germline gene differ at one end; a read error may be behind it. The chain uses TRBV11-2 and TRBJ2-3; no definite D call. The CDR3 contains 14 residues. Germline lookup yields CDR1 SGHAT and CDR2 FQNNGV. In DNA form, the CDR3 reads TGTGCCAGCATCTTAGCTCAAAGCACAGATACGCAGTATTTT. Translating it yields CASILAQSTDTQYF.

This clonotype turned up a few times. V usage is TRBV6-5 and J usage is TRBJ2-5; 10 bases are shared with TRBD1. Germline lookup yields CDR1 MNHEY and CDR2 SVGAGI. This CDR3 is built from 16 residues. Germline trimming cut 0 bases from V and 2 bases from J; bases unmatched to any gene: 3. In DNA, the CDR3 is TGTGCCAGCAGTTACTCGGGGACAGGGGTTCAAGAGACCCAGTACTTC. Amino acids: CASSYSGTGVQETQYF.

This clonotype was seen a few times. The chain employs TRBV10-3 and TRBJ1-2; 7 nucleotides agree with TRBD1. Germline lookup yields CDR1 ENHRY and CDR2 SYGVKD. With V trimmed by 6 bases and J by 8 bases, 9 bases remained unmatched. The CDR3 has 13 residues. Here the CDR3 DNA reads TGTGCCATCAGGCCTGAGACAGGGTACGGCTACACCTTC. Its protein is CAIRPETGYGYTF.

The V and J genes are TRBV29-1 and TRBJ2-7, with 9 bases lining up with TRBD2. V shed 4 bases and J 3 bases; nucleotides not matched to a gene: 4. The germline CDR1 and CDR2 sequences are SQVTM and ANQGSEA. CDR3 length equals 13 residues. The chain's CDR3 is CSVASGAYYEQYF. For the CDR3, the DNA is TGCAGCGTTGCTAGCGGGGCCTACTACGAGCAGTACTTC.